The rows below give T cell receptor beta chains drawn from one sample of a study of vaccination effects on CD4 cells after COVID-19. Generated by immunoSEQ multiplex PCR, the TCRdb table keeps only in-frame clones and is missing some. The data show fewer than 70,000 clones, about four fifths seen once. These receptors' targets are unknown. The sample consisted of CD4+ T cells from PBMCs cultured with SARS-CoV-2 spike peptides, taken before COVID-19 vaccination. The receptors come from a human donor who received a COVID-19 vaccine. The CDR3 runs from the conserved cysteine through the conserved F or W. D genes are given only for firm matches. Not every row has a clone size; where given, it reads once, few, many or a size class.

j_call,d_call,v_call,clone_size,cdr3_aa,cdr3_nt
TRBJ1-2,-,TRBV3-1/TRBV3-2,once,CASSQTSDIGYTF,TGTGCCAGCAGCCAGACCTCCGACATTGGCTACACCTTC
TRBJ2-4,-,TRBV6-5,-,CASRAGGNDKNIQYF,TGTGCCAGCAGGGCCGGCGGGAACGACAAAAACATTCAGTACTTC
TRBJ2-5,-,TRBV6-5,-,CASSYSIQETQYF,TGTGCCAGCAGTTACTCAATACAAGAGACCCAGTACTTC
TRBJ1-2,TRBD1,TRBV14,few,CASVQGVGYYGYTF,TGTGCCAGCGTACAGGGGGTTGGCTACTATGGCTACACCTTC
TRBJ2-5,TRBD1,TRBV29-1,-,CSGGQGDETQYF,TGCAGCGGGGGACAGGGGGATGAGACCCAGTACTTC
TRBJ1-3,-,TRBV5-1,-,CASSLQGYGNTIYF,TGCGCCAGCAGCTTACAGGGCTACGGAAACACCATATATTTT
TRBJ1-1,-,TRBV20-1,-,CSGGPEAFF,TGCAGTGGGGGCCCTGAAGCTTTCTTT
TRBJ2-3,-,TRBV5-6,-,CASSRGGPGTDTQYF,TGTGCCAGCAGCCGAGGGGGGCCGGGCACAGATACGCAGTATTTT
TRBJ1-3,-,TRBV28,-,CASSSLPGNTIYF,TGTGCCAGCAGTTCCCTCCCTGGAAACACCATATATTTT
TRBJ2-5,TRBD2,TRBV5-4,-,CASSSTSGSIKTQYF,TGTGCCAGCAGCTCCACTAGCGGGTCGATAAAGACCCAGTACTTC
TRBJ2-5,-,TRBV10-1,few,CASSEAGVSETQYF,TGCGCCAGCAGTGAGGCAGGGGTTTCGGAGACCCAGTACTTC
TRBJ2-2,-,TRBV2,-,CASSETATFTGELFF,TGTGCCAGCAGTGAAACGGCCACATTCACCGGGGAGCTGTTTTTT
TRBJ2-1,-,TRBV30,-,CAWQGFYNEQFF,TGTGCCTGGCAGGGCTTTTACAATGAGCAGTTCTTC
TRBJ2-5,-,TRBV7-2,-,CASSGRQQETQYF,TGTGCCAGCAGCGGAAGACAGCAAGAGACCCAGTACTTC
TRBJ1-6,TRBD1,TRBV6-1,-,CASSEGTGRNSPLHF,TGTGCCAGCAGTGAAGGGACAGGGCGGAATTCACCCCTCCACTTT
TRBJ1-5,-,TRBV7-6,-,CASSPSGEVLKVPQHF,TGTGCCAGCAGCCCGTCCGGTGAGGTCCTGAAGGTGCCCCAGCATTTT